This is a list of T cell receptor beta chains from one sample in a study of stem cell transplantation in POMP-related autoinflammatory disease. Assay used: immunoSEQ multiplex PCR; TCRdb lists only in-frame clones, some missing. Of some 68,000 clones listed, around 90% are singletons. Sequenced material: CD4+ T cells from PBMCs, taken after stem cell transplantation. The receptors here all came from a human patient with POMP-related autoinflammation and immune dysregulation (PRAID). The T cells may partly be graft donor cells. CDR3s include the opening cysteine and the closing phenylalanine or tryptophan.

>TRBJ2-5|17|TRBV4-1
CASSQGSNSGRAETQYF
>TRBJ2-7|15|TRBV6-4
CASPGKKQGWNEQYF
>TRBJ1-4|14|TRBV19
CASSPTTIREKLFF
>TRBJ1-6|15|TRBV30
CAWSVFHMGNSPLHF
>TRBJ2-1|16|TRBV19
CASSMYRLAGGNEQFF
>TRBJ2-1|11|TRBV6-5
CASSYNGEQFF
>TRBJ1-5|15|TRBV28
CASRSPTGWDQPQHF
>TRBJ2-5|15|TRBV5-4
CASSFGLAGGETQYF
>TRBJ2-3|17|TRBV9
CASRPRLAGGWGDTQYF
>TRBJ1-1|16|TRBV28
CASSPGAGTGGAEAFF
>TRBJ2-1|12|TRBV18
CASSPMRDEQFF
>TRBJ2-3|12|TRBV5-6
CASSNRGFPQYF
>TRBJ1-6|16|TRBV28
CASNRKTGIYNSPLHF
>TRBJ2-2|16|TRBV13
CASSLSRLKGTGELFF
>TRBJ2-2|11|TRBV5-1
CASSSGGELFF
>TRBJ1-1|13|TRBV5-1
CASSEQGLSEAFF
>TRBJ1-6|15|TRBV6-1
CASSEEDRTISPLHF
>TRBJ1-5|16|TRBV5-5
CASSWRDRGLGQPQHF
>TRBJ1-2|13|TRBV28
CASSLRGSYGYTF
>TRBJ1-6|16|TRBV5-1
CASSFYLTGDNSPLHF
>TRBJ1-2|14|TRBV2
CASSVPQTGLGYTF
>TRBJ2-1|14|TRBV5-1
CASSLRQGSNEQFF
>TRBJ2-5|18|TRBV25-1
CASSEYAGLGVYRETQYF
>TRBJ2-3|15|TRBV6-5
CASRPPGQELGAQYF
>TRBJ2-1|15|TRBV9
CASSPPTGTLNEQFF
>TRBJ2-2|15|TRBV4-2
CASSPTGGGTGELFF
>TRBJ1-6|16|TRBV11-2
CASSLGSSSYNSPLHF
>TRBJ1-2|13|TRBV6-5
CASRTQVSGGYTF
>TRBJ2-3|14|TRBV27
CASSRTRHTDTQYF
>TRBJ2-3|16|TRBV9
CASSVDIAGVIDTQYF
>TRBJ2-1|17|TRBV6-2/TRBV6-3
CASSRPRGRNSYNEQFF
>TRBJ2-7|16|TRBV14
CASSQTGTSGRREQYF
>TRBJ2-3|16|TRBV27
CASSPRLAVLTDTQYF
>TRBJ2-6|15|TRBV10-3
CAISEGLGGANVLTF
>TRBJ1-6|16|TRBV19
CASAGDTGTYNSPLHF
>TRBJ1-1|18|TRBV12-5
CASGFVGTGGLMNTEAFF
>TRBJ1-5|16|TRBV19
CASSILETGGNQPQHF